The present T cell receptor (beta chain) was sequenced within a study of yellow fever vaccine responses in identical twins. To note about this clonotype: Its antigen is unidentified.

Germline CDR1 MNHEY, CDR2 SMNVEV (reference sequence). This CDR3 contains 15 residues. The V segment lost 1 base and the J segment 8 bases; nucleotides outside the gene matches: 6. General observations from the study: After vaccination, twins' T cell response reportedly seemed partly convergent, partly personalized.

TCRdb passed the RT-PCR reads through MiXCR, listing each CDR3 protein once. Of around 3,600 distinct CDR3 sequences in the sample, about four fifths are singletons; the top ten hold around 3%. This chain links TRBV27 with TRBJ2-1; 9 nucleotides match TRBD2. Sequenced here: T cells from blood (PBMCs), unsorted or a sorted subset (not recorded which), sampled before or after yellow fever vaccination (not recorded which). This sequence was found in a woman aged 18-30 years who received the yellow fever vaccine. CDR3 amino acids: CASSLFAGGLDEQFF. CDR3 sequence (DNA): TGTGCCAGCAGTTTATTTGCGGGGGGGCTGGATGAGCAGTTCTTC.